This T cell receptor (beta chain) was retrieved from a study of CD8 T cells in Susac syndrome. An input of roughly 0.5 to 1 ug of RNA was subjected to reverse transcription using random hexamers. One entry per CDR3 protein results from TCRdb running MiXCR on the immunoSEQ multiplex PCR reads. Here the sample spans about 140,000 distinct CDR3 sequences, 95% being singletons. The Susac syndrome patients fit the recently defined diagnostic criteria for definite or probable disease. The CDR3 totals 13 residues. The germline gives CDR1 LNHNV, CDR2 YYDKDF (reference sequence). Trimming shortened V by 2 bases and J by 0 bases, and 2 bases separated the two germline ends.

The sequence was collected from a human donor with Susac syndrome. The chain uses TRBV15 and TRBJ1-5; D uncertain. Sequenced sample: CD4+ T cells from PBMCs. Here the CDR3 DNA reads TGTGCCACCAGCAGAACTAGCAATCAGCCCCAGCATTTT. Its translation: CATSRTSNQPQHF.